Below, 23 T cell receptor beta chains from the same sample are listed, as sequenced in a study of vaccination and CD4 T cells after COVID-19. The treatment is: roughly 11-day PBMC culture with coronavirus spike peptide pools or control peptides (ViraFEST assay). The assay that was used to sequence DNA from cultured CD4+ T cells was the Oncomine TCR Beta short-read assay. Each CDR3 protein gets one entry after TCRdb re-called the PCR reads with MiXCR. The table lists approximately 19,000 distinct CDR3 sequences, about half of them singletons. No antigen is known for these receptors. This sample comprised CD4+ T cells from blood, cultured in vitro, obtained before SARS-CoV-2 vaccination. These receptors originate from a human donor who had recovered from COVID-19.

This chain uses TRBV6-1 with TRBJ1-1; the D is unclear. Germline V gene sequence: CDR1 MNHNS, CDR2 SASEGT. The CDR3 length is 13 residues. The V and J ends lost 6 bases and 6 bases respectively, with 14 bases between them. The CDR3 sequence: CASREVAVSEAFF. Here the CDR3 DNA reads TGTGCCAGCAGGGAGGTGGCGGTTTCTGAAGCTTTCTTT.

Within the sample, this clonotype is medium-sized. The V gene is TRBV6-1, the J gene TRBJ2-7, with TRBD2 as a possible D gene (6 bases). Germline values: CDR1 MNHNS, CDR2 SASEGT. The CDR3 runs to 17 residues. V lost 0 bases and J lost 3, with 18 bases in between. The CDR3 sequence is CASSEAGLREAIYEQYF. CDR3 bases: TGTGCCAGCAGTGAAGCAGGACTAAGGGAGGCAATCTACGAGCAGTACTTC.

This chain links TRBV4-2 with TRBJ2-3; 7 nucleotides match TRBD2. Germline V gene lookup returns CDR1 LGHNA and CDR2 YNFKEQ. The CDR3 has 17 residues. The V segment lost 0 bases and the J segment 2 bases; nucleotides outside the gene matches: 8. CDR3 in amino acids: CASSQETSALITDTQYF. CDR3 nucleotide sequence: TGTGCCAGCAGCCAAGAAACTAGCGCTCTAATCACAGATACGCAGTATTTT.

This clonotype was seen more than once but under ten times. The J gene is TRBJ2-3, the V gene TRBV6-2 or TRBV6-3; the D gene could be TRBD1 or TRBD2 (5 bases each). Germline lookup yields CDR1 MNHEY and CDR2 SVGEGT. Between the trimmed V and J ends, which lost 0 bases and 9 bases, there was a span of 19 bases. This CDR3 is 16 amino acids long. CDR3 amino acids: CASSYSTGRGRETQYF. CDR3 bases: TGTGCCAGCAGTTACTCGACGGGACGGGGAAGGGAGACGCAGTATTTT.

This clonotype was detected only a few times. The chain carries TRBV20-1 and TRBJ1-3, with 9 nucleotides matching TRBD1. The J segment lost 8 bases and the V segment lost 2 bases, leaving 7 bases of the junction unmatched. Germline V CDR1 and CDR2: DFQATT, SNEGSKA (reference sequence). This CDR3 comprises 14 residues. CDR3 protein: CSARPWDRDDTIYF. In nucleotides, the CDR3 is TGCAGTGCTAGACCCTGGGACAGGGATGACACCATATATTTT.

The rearrangement links TRBV5-5 to TRBJ1-6; 11 nucleotides line up with TRBD1. This CDR3 comprises 16 residues. With V trimmed by 3 bases and J by 13 bases, 12 bases remained unmatched. Germline V gene sequence: CDR1 SGHKS, CDR2 YYEKEE (reference sequence). CDR3 protein: CASSSRTGGEWSPLHF. CDR3 nucleotides: TGTGCCAGCAGCTCCCGGACAGGGGGCGAATGGTCCCCCCTCCACTTT.

This clonotype was counted a few times. This chain's CDR3 is CASSVQVTGELFF. In DNA form, the CDR3 reads TGTGCCAGCAGCGTACAGGTCACCGGGGAGCTGTTTTTT. The rearrangement links TRBV7-9 to TRBJ2-2, with a tentative D call TRBD1 (5 bases). From germline, CDR1 is SEHNR and CDR2 FQNEAQ (reference sequence). Trimming cost V 5 bases and J 4 bases, with 8 bases left between them. There are 13 residues in the CDR3.

This chain connects TRBV6-5 to TRBJ2-1; 10 bases fit TRBD2. The V segment lost 2 bases and the J segment 7 bases; nucleotides outside the gene matches: 20. The CDR3 extends over 20 amino acids. Germline-derived CDR1 and CDR2 are MNHEY and SVGAGI. Written as DNA, the CDR3 is TGTGCCAGCAGTTACCTTCTAGCGGGAGTTAGGACGGGGATCGCGAATGAGCAGTTCTTC. It translates to CASSYLLAGVRTGIANEQFF.

The chain combines TRBV6-2 or TRBV6-3 with TRBJ2-3, with a possible D match to TRBD2 (6 bases). Germline V lookup: CDR1 MNHEY, CDR2 SVGEGT. The CDR3 is made up of 21 amino acids. V lost 6 bases to trimming and J lost 7 bases, with 38 bases between them. The CDR3 sequence: CASSRLWEAWEVLTNVNTQYF. CDR3 nucleotides: TGTGCCAGCAGCCGCTTATGGGAGGCATGGGAGGTGTTGACTAATGTGAATACGCAGTATTTT.

This clonotype is medium-sized by share. V usage is TRBV20-1 and J usage is TRBJ1-5; D is unresolved. This CDR3 contains 14 residues. The V and J ends lost 4 bases and 0 bases respectively, with 10 bases between them. Germline V gene sequence: CDR1 DFQATT, CDR2 SNEGSKA (reference sequence). CDR3 amino acids: CSAKQPLSNQPQHF. The CDR3 DNA follows: TGCAGTGCTAAACAACCCCTTAGCAATCAGCCCCAGCATTTT.

The CDR3 coding sequence is TGTGCCAGCAGCTCCGGGACAGGGGTTTGGGGAGGAATGAACACTGAAGCTTTCTTT. Encoded protein: CASSSGTGVWGGMNTEAFF. This chain links TRBV7-9 with TRBJ1-1, with 10 bases aligning to TRBD1. V shed 4 bases and J 0 bases; nucleotides not matched to a gene: 14. The CDR3 consists of 19 residues. Germline CDR1 reads SEHNR; CDR2 reads FQNEAQ (reference sequence).

The rearrangement uses TRBV6-2 or TRBV6-3 and TRBJ1-2; no clear D. From germline, CDR1 is MNHEY and CDR2 SVGEGT. CDR3 length equals 15 residues. Trimming shortened V by 0 bases and J by 8 bases, and 16 bases separated the two germline ends. CDR3 loop: CASSYSPGPLGGYTF. The CDR3 DNA reads as TGTGCCAGCAGTTACTCTCCAGGCCCCTTGGGAGGCTACACCTTC.

This chain joins TRBV28 and TRBJ1-2; D is unresolved. Germline V gene lookup returns CDR1 MDHEN and CDR2 SYDVKM. The CDR3 consists of 13 residues. With 3 bases removed from V and 7 bases from J, the gap between germline ends came to 12 bases. CDR3 amino acids: CASSFPAIRGYTF. The CDR3 coding sequence is TGTGCCAGCAGTTTTCCAGCGATCCGTGGCTACACCTTC.

This clonotype was picked up a small number of times. The chain is built from TRBV4-3 and TRBJ2-4; possible D gene TRBD1, 5 bases. CDR1 and CDR2 from the germline V gene are LGHNA and YSLEER. The CDR3 loop spans 14 amino acids. V was trimmed by 0 bases and J by 7 bases, leaving 10 bases between them. The CDR3 nucleotides read TGCGCCAGCAGCCAAGAGGTGGCAGGGAACATTCAGTACTTC. This gives the protein CASSQEVAGNIQYF.

This rearrangement joins TRBV7-6 to TRBJ1-4, with 8 bases aligning to TRBD1. The germline CDR1 and CDR2 sequences are SGHVS and FNYEAQ. V shed 2 bases and J 8 bases; nucleotides not matched to a gene: 10. The CDR3 is made up of 16 amino acids. The CDR3 is CASSLKPGQVPEKLFF. The CDR3 DNA sequence: TGTGCCAGCAGCTTAAAACCGGGACAGGTCCCCGAAAAACTGTTTTTT.

The chain joins TRBV20-1 to TRBJ2-3; D not certain. Per germline, CDR1 DFQATT and CDR2 SNEGSKA (reference sequence). The ends were cut back, 6 bases at V and 6 bases at J, with 7 bases in the middle. The CDR3 has 10 residues. The CDR3 loop reads CSASSDTQYF. For the CDR3, the DNA is TGCAGTGCGTCGAGTGATACGCAGTATTTT.

The CDR3 spells CASSYIGTANTGELFF. As DNA, the CDR3 is TGTGCCAGCAGTTACATCGGGACAGCGAACACCGGGGAGCTGTTTTTT. The chain is built from TRBV6-5 and TRBJ2-2; 7 bases are shared with TRBD1. The germline V gene encodes CDR1 MNHEY and CDR2 SVGAGI. J gave up 0 bases and V 2 bases, and 3 bases lay outside the gene matches. CDR3 length equals 16 residues.

The V call is TRBV30, the J call TRBJ1-2, with TRBD1 matching over 8 bases. The V segment lost 4 bases and the J segment 5 bases; nucleotides outside the gene matches: 3. The V gene's germline CDR1 is GTSNPN and CDR2 SVGIG (reference sequence). The CDR3 is 12 amino acids. CDR3 coding DNA: TGTGCCTGGACCAGGACAGGGTATGGCTACACCTTC. This gives the protein CAWTRTGYGYTF. The whole variable domain, filled in from reference TRBV30 and TRBJ1-2, reads SQTIHQWPATLVQPVGSPLSLECTVEGTSNPNLYWYRQAAGRGLQLLFYSVGIGQISSEVPQNLSASRPQDRQFILSSKKLLLSDSGFYLCAWTRTGYGYTFGSGTRLTVV.

The chain carries TRBV28 and TRBJ2-7; the D gene is possibly TRBD2 (5 bases). V lost 6 bases and J 2 bases, leaving 14 bases between the germline ends. Germline V lookup: CDR1 MDHEN, CDR2 SYDVKM. The length of the CDR3 is 14 residues. CDR3 protein: CASRDDYATYEQYF. CDR3 bases: TGTGCCAGCAGGGACGACTACGCAACCTACGAGCAGTACTTC. Based on the CDR3 plus reference TRBV28 and TRBJ2-7, the full variable domain is DVKVTQSSRYLVKRTGEKVFLECVQDMDHENMFWYRQDPGLGLRLIYFSYDVKMKEKGDIPEGYSVSREKKERFSLILESASTNQTSMYLCASRDDYATYEQYFGPGTRLTVT.

The V and J genes are TRBV7-9 and TRBJ2-2, with 8 bases lining up with TRBD1. The CDR3 spans 14 residues. V lost 5 bases, J lost 7 bases, and 6 bases stayed unmatched. The V gene's germline CDR1 is SEHNR and CDR2 FQNEAQ (reference sequence). CDR3 in DNA: TGTGCCAGCAGCGAACGACAGGGGAGCGGGGAGCTGTTTTTT. The encoded protein is CASSERQGSGELFF.

J is TRBJ1-2 and V is TRBV28; D uncertain. This CDR3 spans 11 amino acids. Trimming pared 8 bases from V and 7 bases from J, leaving 11 bases between. The V gene's germline CDR1 is MDHEN and CDR2 SYDVKM. This chain's CDR3 is CASFRGAGYTF. The CDR3 nucleotides are TGTGCCAGCTTCCGGGGTGCTGGCTACACCTTC.

The J gene is TRBJ1-1, the V gene TRBV5-4; no definite D call. The CDR3 is 16 amino acids. V lost 5 bases, J lost 0 bases, and 17 bases lay in between. Germline lookup yields CDR1 SGHNT and CDR2 YYREEE (reference sequence). The CDR3 DNA follows: TGTGCCAGCAGTAATGGTGTCCGGGGTGTGAACACTGAAGCTTTCTTT. It yields the protein CASSNGVRGVNTEAFF.

The rearrangement uses TRBV5-4 and TRBJ2-1, with TRBD1 matching over 7 bases. Germline V CDR1 and CDR2: SGHNT, YYREEE (reference sequence). This CDR3 contains 15 residues. The junction had 7 bases not matched to a gene; V was cut back by 1 base and J by 6 bases. This CDR3 reads CASSLSRGLSNEQFF. The CDR3 bases are TGTGCCAGCAGCTTGTCAAGGGGGCTAAGCAATGAGCAGTTCTTC. The whole variable domain, filled in from reference TRBV5-4 and TRBJ2-1, reads ETGVTQSPTHLIKTRGQQVTLRCSSQSGHNTVSWYQQALGQGPQFIFQYYREEENGRGNFPPRFSGLQFPNYSSELNVNALELDDSALYLCASSLSRGLSNEQFFGPGTRLTVL.